This TCR beta chain is drawn from a study of cytotoxic CD8 clonotypes in ibrutinib-treated CLL. Background on the study: Responses: approximately 25 partial, 2 complete; after median around 70 months, about 15 stayed remitted, approximately twelve progressed.

V gave up 1 base and J gave up 1 base, with 9 bases separating them. This CDR3 region has 15 residues. Germline loops: CDR1 MDHEN, CDR2 SYDVKM. Turning to this clone: Its target is unknown.

Study-wide results and caveats: Higher clonality was seen at ibrutinib response and a return toward baseline at progression. There were differences in sampling times between sustained-remission and progressing patients. Treatment left the uncommon public clonotypes either contracted or stable in frequency.

Clones were sequenced by immunoSEQ multiplex PCR, and TCRdb holds only the in-frame ones, with some missing. This repertoire shows around 150,000 clones, about four fifths found once; its top ten account for roughly 1.9%. The TCR sequence derives from a human donor with chronic lymphocytic leukemia. V and J are TRBV28 and TRBJ2-3; possible D gene TRBD1, 5 bases. The sample was PBMCs, taken after 12 months of ibrutinib treatment. The CDR3 sequence is CASSLSGRGTDTQYF. In DNA form, the CDR3 reads TGTGCCAGCAGTTTATCGGGCAGGGGCACAGATACGCAGTATTTT.